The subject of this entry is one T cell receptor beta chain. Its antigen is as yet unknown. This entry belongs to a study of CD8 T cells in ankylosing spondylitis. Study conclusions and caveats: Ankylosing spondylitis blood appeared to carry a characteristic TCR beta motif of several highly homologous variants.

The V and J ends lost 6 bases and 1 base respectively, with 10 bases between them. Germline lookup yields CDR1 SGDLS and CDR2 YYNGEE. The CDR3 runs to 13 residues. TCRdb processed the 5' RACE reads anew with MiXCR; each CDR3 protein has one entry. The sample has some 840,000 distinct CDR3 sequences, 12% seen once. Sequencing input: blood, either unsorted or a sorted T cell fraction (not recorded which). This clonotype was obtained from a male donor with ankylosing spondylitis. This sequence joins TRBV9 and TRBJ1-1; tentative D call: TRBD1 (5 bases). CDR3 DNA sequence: TGTGCCAGCAACTTCGACAGGAACACTGAAGCTTTCTTT. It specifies CASNFDRNTEAFF.